The 5 T cell receptor beta chains presented below share a single source sample, sequenced in a study of radiation and T cells in renal cell carcinoma. The data were produced by immunoSEQ multiplex PCR, yet TCRdb's version contains in-frame clones alone and is incomplete. The sample has tens of thousands of clones; roughly nine tenths are singletons. As to time point: blood 4 weeks post-SBRT, at nephrectomy. Treatment: 15 Gy SBRT to primary tumor, nephrectomy 4 weeks later. Material: blood, obtained from a patient whose treatment included radiotherapy and nephrectomy. These TCRs come from a woman aged 65 to 85 with renal cell carcinoma.

CDR3 sequence reads: CASSREGGSWETQYF. The CDR3 DNA is TGTGCCAGCAGTCGAGAAGGGGGCTCCTGGGAGACCCAGTACTTC. The V gene is TRBV6-5, the J gene TRBJ2-5; 7 nucleotides match TRBD1. The CDR3 is 15 residues long. CDR1 is MNHEY, CDR2 SVGAGI, per germline. Germline trimming cut 5 bases from V and 5 bases from J; bases unmatched to any gene: 11.

The V gene is TRBV4-1, the J gene TRBJ2-4; TRBD2 agrees at 12 bases. Germline CDR1 is MGHRA and CDR2 is YSYEKL. The V gene end was trimmed by 3 bases and the J gene end by 1 base; junction bases not matched to a gene: 7. This CDR3 region has 18 residues. CDR3 region: CASSQILAGGPAKNIQYF. Written as DNA, the CDR3 is TGCGCCAGCAGCCAGATCCTAGCGGGGGGGCCGGCCAAAAACATTCAGTACTTC.

This clone was recorded once. The chain carries TRBV5-1 and TRBJ2-5; maybe TRBD2 (6 bases). CDR1 is SGHRS, CDR2 YFSETQ, per germline. V was trimmed by 4 bases and J by 3 bases, leaving 19 bases between them. The CDR3 is 16 amino acids. The CDR3 coding sequence is TGCGCCAGCAGCAAAAGTGGGGGGAGAGGTGAAGAGACCCAGTACTTC. The encoded protein is CASSKSGGRGEETQYF.

The chain is built from TRBV18 and TRBJ1-2; TRBD1 agrees at 7 bases. Germline trimming cut 6 bases from V and 4 bases from J; bases unmatched to any gene: 8. Germline V gene sequence: CDR1 KGHSH, CDR2 LQKENI. The CDR3 is 14 residues long. In nucleotides, the CDR3 is TGTGCCAGCTCCGGAGCGAGGGGGCCCTATGGCTACACCTTC. This translates into CASSGARGPYGYTF. The full variable domain, rest sourced from reference TRBV18 and TRBJ1-2, is NAGVMQNPRHLVRRRGQEARLRCSPMKGHSHVYWYRQLPEEGLKFMVYLQKENIIDESGMPKERFSAEFPKEGPSILRIQQVVRGDSAAYFCASSGARGPYGYTFGSGTRLTVV.

This clone came up once. V usage is TRBV6-5 and J usage is TRBJ1-5, with D possibly being TRBD1 (5 bases). CDR3 size: 15 residues. V was trimmed by 6 bases and J by 0 bases, leaving 12 bases between them. CDR1 is MNHEY, CDR2 SVGAGI, per germline. The CDR3 sequence is CASRPQENSNQPQHF. CDR3 DNA: TGTGCCAGCAGACCACAGGAAAATAGCAATCAGCCCCAGCATTTT.